Reported below is one TCR beta chain. Its cognate antigen is unknown. Sequenced by immunoSEQ multiplex PCR; TCRdb stores in-frame clones only, minus some. Altogether tens of thousands of clones are present, just under 90% being singletons, with the ten largest covering roughly 0.56%. The data belong to a study of OX40 agonist ivuxolimab in advanced cancers. Study background: At around 81% male, the cohort had a mean age of roughly 60 years, ranging from about 23 to 79. Therapy given before enrollment (anti-PD-1, anti-PD-L1 or anti-CTLA-4) was allowed, and 40% to 50% had some. One patient with hepatocellular carcinoma and two with cutaneous melanoma, three in all, had partial responses.

The CDR3 length is 15 residues. Trimming took 0 bases from V and 0 from J, leaving 5 bases between them. Germline-derived CDR1 and CDR2 are SGHAT and FQNNGV. Study-level points and caveats: Clonal expansion was among the lowest in partial responders at 0.1-3.0 mg/kg, especially CD8+.

The chain has TRBV11-2 and TRBJ1-4; no clear D. This sequence was found in an adult with an advanced solid tumor such as melanoma, head and neck, liver or kidney cancer. The material sequenced was CD4+ or CD8+ T cells sorted from blood, taken in a trial of the OX40 agonist ivuxolimab. CDR3 residues: CASSLEAATNEKLFF. As DNA, the CDR3 is TGTGCCAGCAGCTTAGAGGCAGCAACTAATGAAAAACTGTTTTTT.